Listed below are T cell receptor beta chains from one sample, sequenced in a study of spatial heterogeneity in lung cancer. TCRdb reprocessed the 5' RACE reads with MiXCR, giving one entry per CDR3 protein. The repertoire has approximately 7,700 distinct CDR3 sequences, 9.7% of them found once; the top ten carry about 24%. Sample: normal lung tissue next to the tumor, taken at surgery. These receptors originate from a male donor with early-stage non-small cell lung cancer. Both conserved end residues are part of each CDR3. A D gene is named only where the DNA matches it firmly.

d_call	j_call	v_call	cdr3_aa
-	TRBJ2-2	TRBV7-6	CASSLGTNTGELFF
-	TRBJ2-1	TRBV7-8	CASSETGARSEQFF
TRBD1	TRBJ2-2	TRBV4-1	CASSPGTGPNTGELFF
TRBD2	TRBJ2-1	TRBV12-3/TRBV12-4	CASSLRTSGTNEQFF
-	TRBJ2-7	TRBV24-1	CATSDQWGTDQYEQYF
TRBD2	TRBJ2-7	TRBV29-1	CSAPGAGGEQYF
-	TRBJ2-1	TRBV29-1	CSAGPEAGNEQFF
-	TRBJ2-2	TRBV5-6	CASSSAGNTGELFF
-	TRBJ2-1	TRBV5-8	CASSLALNSYNEQFF
-	TRBJ2-3	TRBV20-1	CSARVGTHSTDTQYF
-	TRBJ2-3	TRBV10-3	CAISEPGFTDTQYF
TRBD2	TRBJ2-1	TRBV7-2	CASSQTSGSSGEQFF
-	TRBJ2-5	TRBV20-1	CSARDLGETQYF
TRBD1	TRBJ1-4	TRBV28	CASSSPGQGEKLFF
TRBD1	TRBJ2-3	TRBV29-1	CSANRDRATDTQYF
-	TRBJ1-4	TRBV7-9	CASSFGQSGEKLFF
-	TRBJ2-6	TRBV2	CASSEYGSGANVLTF
-	TRBJ2-5	TRBV7-8	CASSLSEAWETQYF
-	TRBJ1-5	TRBV28	CASRGRGGPNQPQHF
-	TRBJ2-1	TRBV5-1	CASSLSSSLGNEQFF
TRBD2	TRBJ2-7	TRBV20-1	CSARSGLLAGVRNEQYF
-	TRBJ1-1	TRBV29-1	CSVRQELTEAFF
-	TRBJ2-7	TRBV7-8	CASSLGSGINEQYF
-	TRBJ1-1	TRBV5-5	CASSIYPGPLNTEAFF
-	TRBJ1-1	TRBV7-2	CASSAFIGGEAFF
-	TRBJ1-2	TRBV25-1	CASRGPMRALGYTF
-	TRBJ1-1	TRBV14	CASSLWGWDTEAFF
TRBD2	TRBJ2-1	TRBV7-6	CASSLPASGPGNEQFF
-	TRBJ1-6	TRBV5-1	CASSSEWGDGNSPLHF
TRBD1	TRBJ2-5	TRBV29-1	CSVAAGPGQAQETQYF
TRBD2	TRBJ2-7	TRBV2	CASSVSSGSPYEQYF
TRBD1	TRBJ1-5	TRBV7-8	CASSNRTGRNQPQHF
TRBD1	TRBJ2-7	TRBV2	CASSEAPGTVNSYEQYF
-	TRBJ1-2	TRBV28	CASRLYPGPNYGYTF
TRBD2	TRBJ2-3	TRBV10-3	CASRLAGGTDTQYF
-	TRBJ2-1	TRBV18	CASSWDSRGDEQFF
TRBD1	TRBJ1-1	TRBV9	CASSAGPGTAYEAFF
TRBD2	TRBJ2-5	TRBV7-7	CASRPTGGAGQETQYF
-	TRBJ2-3	TRBV13	CASATGTGTAAGAVDTQYF
TRBD1	TRBJ1-2	TRBV27	CASSLIFEKTGGVYGYTF
-	TRBJ1-2	TRBV28	CASKSARASLANYGYTF
-	TRBJ2-3	TRBV5-4	CASSLQGSTDTQYF
-	TRBJ1-1	TRBV6-2/TRBV6-3	CASMSSWGTEAFF
-	TRBJ1-1	TRBV12-3/TRBV12-4	CASSLGTAEAFF
TRBD1	TRBJ1-2	TRBV5-1	CASSMTGENGYTF
-	TRBJ1-4	TRBV20-1	CSARDGSKGKLFF
-	TRBJ1-5	TRBV30	CAWSVKRGSQPQHF
-	TRBJ1-1	TRBV6-6	CASGSHREGTEAFF
TRBD2	TRBJ2-1	TRBV6-6	CASVLRGASGSNEQFF
TRBD2	TRBJ2-5	TRBV30	CAWSVEAGGYETQYF
-	TRBJ2-3	TRBV28	CASSRTGGQTSTDTQYF
TRBD2	TRBJ2-5	TRBV4-3	CASSQEPGNGGGALETQYF
TRBD2	TRBJ2-1	TRBV7-9	CASSLAPLAGRYNEQFF
-	TRBJ2-5	TRBV7-2	CASSPGAQATSETQYF
-	TRBJ2-3	TRBV5-1	CASSFTGTTDTQYF
-	TRBJ1-5	TRBV12-3/TRBV12-4	CASSLWSGVSNNQPQHF
-	TRBJ2-7	TRBV7-2	CASRVASASSYEQYF